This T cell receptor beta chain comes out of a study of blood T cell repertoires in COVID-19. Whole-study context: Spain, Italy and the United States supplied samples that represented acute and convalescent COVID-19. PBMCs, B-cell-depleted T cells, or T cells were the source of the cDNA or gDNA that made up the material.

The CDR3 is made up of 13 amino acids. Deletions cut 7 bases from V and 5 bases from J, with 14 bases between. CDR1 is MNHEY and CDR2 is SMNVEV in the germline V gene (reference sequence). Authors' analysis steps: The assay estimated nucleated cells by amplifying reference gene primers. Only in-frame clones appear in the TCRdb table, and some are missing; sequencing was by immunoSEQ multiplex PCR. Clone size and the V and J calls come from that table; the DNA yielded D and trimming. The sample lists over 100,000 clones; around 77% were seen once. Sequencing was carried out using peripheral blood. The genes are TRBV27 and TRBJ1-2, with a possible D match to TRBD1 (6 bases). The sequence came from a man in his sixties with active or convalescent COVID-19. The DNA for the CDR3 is TGTGCCAGCATGTCCCGACAGGAATATGGCTACACCTTC. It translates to CASMSRQEYGYTF.